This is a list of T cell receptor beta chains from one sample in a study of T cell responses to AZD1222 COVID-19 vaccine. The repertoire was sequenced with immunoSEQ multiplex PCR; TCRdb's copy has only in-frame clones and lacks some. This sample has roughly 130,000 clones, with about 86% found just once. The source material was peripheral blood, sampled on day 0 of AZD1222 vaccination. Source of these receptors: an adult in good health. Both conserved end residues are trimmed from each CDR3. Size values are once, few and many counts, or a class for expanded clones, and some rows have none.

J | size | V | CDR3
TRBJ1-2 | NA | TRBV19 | ASSTQGGGGYT
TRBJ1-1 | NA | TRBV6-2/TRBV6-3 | ASSIREYSEAF
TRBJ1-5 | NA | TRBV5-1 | ASSFFGSSNQPQH
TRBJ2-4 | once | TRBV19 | ASSIGRPDRKLAKNIQY
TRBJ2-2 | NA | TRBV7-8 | ASRWGGGTGELF
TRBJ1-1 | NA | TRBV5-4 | ASSLDRMNTEAF
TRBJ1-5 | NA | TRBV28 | ASSQPPGADQPQH
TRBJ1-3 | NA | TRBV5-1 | ARTGFLYTIY
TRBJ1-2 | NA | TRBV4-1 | ASSPGTGDGYT
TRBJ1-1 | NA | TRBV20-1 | SASSNTEAF
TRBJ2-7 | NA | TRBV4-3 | ASSLGTSGVYEQY
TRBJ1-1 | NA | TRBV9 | ASSDRTGMDTEAF
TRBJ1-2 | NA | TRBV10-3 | AISESRDSHYGYT
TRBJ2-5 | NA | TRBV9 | ASSVGTSRMQY
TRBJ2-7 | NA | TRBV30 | AWQGMGAEQY
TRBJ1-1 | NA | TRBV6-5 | ASSYSVQGNTEAF
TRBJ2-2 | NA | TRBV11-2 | ASSLDTVTGELF
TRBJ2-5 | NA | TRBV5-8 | ASSFAGQSVTGRETQY
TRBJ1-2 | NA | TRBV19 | ASRPEQATGDYGYT
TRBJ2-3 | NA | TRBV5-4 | ASRTGLDLTDTQY
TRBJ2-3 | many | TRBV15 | ATSRSRDADTQY
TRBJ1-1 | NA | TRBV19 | ASSIVGRGRTEAF
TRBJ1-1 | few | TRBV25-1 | ASSADASEAF
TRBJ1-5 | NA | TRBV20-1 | SASRPGSGNQPQH
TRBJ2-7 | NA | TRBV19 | ASSPGLGGPYEQY
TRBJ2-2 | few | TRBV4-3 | ASSQDGDMAGELF
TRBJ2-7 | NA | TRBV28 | ASNLAGESYEQY
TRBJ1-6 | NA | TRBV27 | ASSLQGESPLH